Each of the 4 T cell receptor beta chains below was sequenced from the same sample in a study of cytomegalovirus exposure and HLA in healthy donors. A multiplex PCR was run with 60 Vbeta primers and 13 Jbeta primers. Profiling relied on immunoSEQ multiplex PCR, and the TCRdb table lists in-frame clones only, not all of them. The sample carries over 120,000 clones, about three quarters recorded once. Sequencing was done on a sample of PBMCs. All receptors derive from a male donor in good health and CMV-seronegative.

The chain recombines TRBV6-1 with TRBJ2-5; D uncertain. The V and J ends lost 3 bases and 3 bases respectively, with 11 bases between them. Germline V gene data show CDR1 as MNHNS and CDR2 as SASEGT. The CDR3 sequence is 14 residues long. The CDR3 loop reads CASSEPGLKETQYF. The CDR3 DNA reads TGTGCCAGCAGTGAGCCGGGTCTAAAAGAGACCCAGTACTTC.

V is TRBV7-8 and J is TRBJ1-1; TRBD1 is a possible D gene (5 bases). V lost 1 base, J lost 0 bases, and 9 bases lay in between. Germline CDR1 reads SGHVS; CDR2 reads FQNEAQ. There are 15 residues in the CDR3. In nucleotides, the CDR3 is TGTGCCAGCAGCTTAGTTAAGGGGTTGAACACTGAAGCTTTCTTT. Its protein is CASSLVKGLNTEAFF.

This rearrangement joins TRBV11-2 to TRBJ2-5; 10 nucleotides align to TRBD1. V trimming: 7 bases; J trimming: 2 bases; junction bases outside the gene matches: 10. This CDR3 contains 16 residues. The germline gives CDR1 SGHAT, CDR2 FQNNGV. The CDR3 nucleotides are TGTGCCAGCAACCGAGGACAGGGGGTCAGGCAAGAGACCCAGTACTTC. Amino acids: CASNRGQGVRQETQYF.

The chain carries TRBV21-1 and TRBJ1-2; the table's D call, TRBD1, has no DNA check behind it. TRBV21-1 is listed as a pseudogene. The CDR3 length is 11 residues. CDR3 amino acids: CASPNSYGYTF. CDR3 DNA: TGTGCCAGCCCTAACAGCTATGGCTACACCTTC.